The 24 T cell receptor beta chains presented below share a single source sample, sequenced in a study of shared clonotypes between healthy human individuals. Naive-designated CD8 cells lacked CD45RO, were positively enriched for CCR7, and omitted terminally differentiated effector memory CD45RA+ cells. Libraries were prepared by immunoSEQ multiplex PCR; TCRdb keeps only in-frame clonotypes and omits some of them. The sample records about 2 million clones, less than 95% being singletons. Sample: naive CD8+ T cells sorted from blood. The receptors here all came from a man aged 18 to 29 in good health.

The gene calls are TRBV6-1 and TRBJ2-3, with TRBD2 identical over 14 bases. Germline V gene data show CDR1 as MNHNS and CDR2 as SASEGT. CDR3 size: 18 residues. Trimming took 3 bases from V and 4 from J; bases not matched to a gene: 9. The CDR3 nucleotides are TGTGCCAGCAGTGAGAGACTAGCGGGGGGGCCGATGTCAGATACGCAGTATTTT. Translated, it gives CASSERLAGGPMSDTQYF.

V is TRBV5-4 and J is TRBJ2-7; 10 bases match TRBD2. This CDR3 is built from 15 residues. J gave up 5 bases and V 0 bases, and 5 bases lay outside the gene matches. Germline CDR1 and CDR2: SGHNT and YYREEE (reference sequence). The CDR3, as DNA: TGTGCCAGCAGCTTGGGGACTAGCGGTCTAGACGAGCAGTACTTC. It is translated as CASSLGTSGLDEQYF.

The genes are TRBV28 and TRBJ2-2; 7 nucleotides match TRBD2. V shed 2 bases, J shed 5 bases, and the junction held 8 bases outside the gene matches. The CDR3 runs 16 residues. Germline values: CDR1 MDHEN, CDR2 SYDVKM. Here the CDR3 DNA reads TGTGCCAGCAGTTTAATCGGGGGGACTATTACCGGGGAGCTGTTTTTT. Translated, it gives CASSLIGGTITGELFF.

The chain has TRBV19 and TRBJ2-7, with 8 nucleotides matching TRBD1. The ends lost 1 base at V and 0 bases at J; junction bases unmatched: 2. Germline V CDR1 and CDR2: LNHDA, SQIVND (reference sequence). The CDR3 has 15 residues. The CDR3 here is CASSIGGQASYEQYF. CDR3 DNA sequence: TGTGCCAGTAGTATAGGGGGACAGGCCTCCTACGAGCAGTACTTC.

The chain links TRBV6-5 to TRBJ2-7; maybe TRBD1 (6 bases). Trimming left V 8 bases short and J 2 bases short, with 16 bases between. There are 14 residues in the CDR3. Per germline, CDR1 MNHEY and CDR2 SVGAGI. CDR3 loop: CASLKGDRTYEQYF. CDR3 sequence (DNA): TGTGCCAGCCTCAAGGGGGACCGGACCTACGAGCAGTACTTC.

V and J are TRBV13 and TRBJ1-1; the match to TRBD1 covers 9 bases. Germline-derived CDR1 and CDR2 are PRHDT and FYEKMQ (reference sequence). J lost 0 bases, V lost 5 bases, and 10 bases had no gene match. The CDR3 spans 17 residues. Written as DNA, the CDR3 is TGTGCCAGCAGCCCGATGACCGGGACAGGGTTGAACACTGAAGCTTTCTTT. It yields the protein CASSPMTGTGLNTEAFF.

The chain joins TRBV29-1 to TRBJ1-2, with 10 bases fitting TRBD1. Trimming took 5 bases from V and 2 from J; bases not matched to a gene: 5. The CDR3 spans 14 residues. Germline CDR1 is SQVTM and CDR2 is ANQGSEA. Here the CDR3 reads CSVLGDRGNYGYTF. The CDR3 coding sequence is TGCAGCGTTTTGGGGGACAGGGGAAACTATGGCTACACCTTC.

Worth noting for this clone: The same CDR3 also results from other DNA sequences found in this sample. The CDR3 coding sequence is TGCGCCAGCAGCCAAGAGCGGGGGACTGAAGCTTTCTTT. It specifies CASSQERGTEAFF. V usage is TRBV4-1 and J usage is TRBJ1-1; D may be TRBD1 (5 bases). The V end lost 0 bases, the J end lost 5 bases, and 7 bases lay between the germline ends. The CDR3 spans 13 residues. Germline V CDR1 and CDR2: MGHRA, YSYEKL.

This chain links TRBV12-5 with TRBJ2-7, with TRBD1 matching over 7 bases. Trimming at V came to 5 bases and at J to 6 bases, leaving 19 bases not matched to a gene. CDR3 length: 17 amino acids. Looked up from germline, CDR1 is LGHNT and CDR2 is FRNRAP. In nucleotides, the CDR3 is TGTGCTAGTGGTACGGACAGGAGAAACCCGGCACCCGGCGAGCAGTACTTC. The encoded protein is CASGTDRRNPAPGEQYF.

The chain has TRBV4-1 and TRBJ2-7, with 9 bases aligning to TRBD1. The CDR3 loop spans 15 amino acids. The ends lost 3 bases at V and 4 bases at J; junction bases unmatched: 7. CDR1 MGHRA and CDR2 YSYEKL come from the germline V gene. CDR3 loop: CASSHRQGDRYEQYF. The CDR3 DNA is TGCGCCAGCAGCCACAGACAGGGGGATAGATACGAGCAGTACTTC.

The chain couples TRBV5-1 to TRBJ2-1, with unresolved D. CDR3 length equals 12 residues. The germline gives CDR1 SGHRS, CDR2 YFSETQ. Trimming shortened V by 4 bases and J by 7 bases, and 9 bases separated the two germline ends. The CDR3 protein is CASSQGQNEQFF. The DNA of the CDR3 is TGCGCCAGCAGCCAAGGTCAGAATGAGCAGTTCTTC. Variable domain in full (rest from reference TRBV5-1 and TRBJ2-1): KAGVTQTPRYLIKTRGQQVTLSCSPISGHRSVSWYQQTPGQGLQFLFEYFSETQRNKGNFPGRFSGRQFSNSRSEMNVSTLELGDSALYLCASSQGQNEQFFGPGTRLTVL.

The chain employs TRBV4-3 and TRBJ2-7, with TRBD1 matching 8 bases. With 4 bases clipped from V and 6 bases from J, the junction kept 8 bases outside the gene matches. The germline CDR1 and CDR2 sequences are LGHNA and YSLEER. This CDR3 contains 14 residues. The CDR3 loop is CASSPRDRYLEQYF. The CDR3 nucleotides are TGCGCCAGCAGCCCCCGGGACAGGTATCTCGAGCAGTACTTC.

The chain couples TRBV27 to TRBJ2-5; D possibly uses TRBD1 or TRBD2 (5 bases each). Germline V gene data show CDR1 as MNHEY and CDR2 as SMNVEV (reference sequence). This CDR3 contains 16 residues. Trimming removed 5 bases at V and 5 bases at J, with 21 bases between. The CDR3 is CASSRRDGVTGETQYF. CDR3 nucleotide sequence: TGTGCCAGCAGTCGTCGGGACGGGGTAACGGGGGAGACCCAGTACTTC.

This clone was counted once. The sample contains more than one DNA sequence encoding this CDR3. The chain joins TRBV10-3 to TRBJ1-1, with TRBD1 matching over 7 bases. The CDR3 covers 12 residues. CDR1 is ENHRY and CDR2 is SYGVKD in the germline V gene. V trimming: 8 bases; J trimming: 4 bases; junction bases outside the gene matches: 4. CDR3 nucleotide sequence: TGTGCCATCCGACAGGGTAGCACTGAAGCTTTCTTT. As protein: CAIRQGSTEAFF.

V is TRBV30 and J is TRBJ1-5; no clear D gene. The V and J ends lost 4 bases and 0 bases respectively, with 7 bases between them. The germline CDR1 and CDR2 sequences are GTSNPN and SVGIG (reference sequence). CDR3 length: 13 residues. This CDR3 reads CAWTGDSNQPQHF. The CDR3 DNA sequence: TGTGCCTGGACTGGGGATAGCAATCAGCCCCAGCATTTT. Drawing the rest from reference TRBV30 and TRBJ1-5, the complete variable domain is SQTIHQWPATLVQPVGSPLSLECTVEGTSNPNLYWYRQAAGRGLQLLFYSVGIGQISSEVPQNLSASRPQDRQFILSSKKLLLSDSGFYLCAWTGDSNQPQHFGDGTRLSIL.

The chain carries TRBV10-3 and TRBJ2-1, with 9 bases aligning to TRBD1. Germline V CDR1 and CDR2: ENHRY, SYGVKD. The ends lost 6 bases at V and 9 bases at J; junction bases unmatched: 15. CDR3 length equals 16 residues. For the CDR3, the DNA is TGTGCCATCAGAACCGGGACAGGGTTTTGGCCTACTGAGCAGTTCTTC. This translates into CAIRTGTGFWPTEQFF.

The chain has TRBV7-9 and TRBJ2-2; 9 nucleotides align to TRBD1. V dropped 5 bases and J dropped 4; count of bases not matched to a gene: 8. This CDR3 has 16 residues. Germline CDR1 reads SEHNR; CDR2 reads FQNEAQ (reference sequence). CDR3: CASSGPGQGGTGELFF. The CDR3 coding sequence is TGTGCCAGCAGCGGTCCGGGACAGGGCGGCACCGGGGAGCTGTTTTTT. Supplemented by reference TRBV7-9 and TRBJ2-2, the full variable domain reads DTGVSQNPRHKITKRGQNVTFRCDPISEHNRLYWYRQTLGQGPEFLTYFQNEAQLEKSRLLSDRFSAERPKGSFSTLEIQRTEQGDSAMYLCASSGPGQGGTGELFFGEGSRLTVL.

The chain employs TRBV13 and TRBJ1-2, with D unresolved. The ends were cut back, 0 bases at V and 3 bases at J, with 8 bases in the middle. The CDR3 contains 14 residues. Germline V gives CDR1 PRHDT, CDR2 FYEKMQ (reference sequence). The CDR3, as DNA: TGTGCCAGCAGCTTAGGCAGGATGGACTATGGCTACACCTTC. Residues: CASSLGRMDYGYTF.

The rearrangement uses TRBV10-2 and TRBJ1-2; D unclear. Trimming removed 2 bases from V and 4 bases from J, with 11 bases in between. From germline, CDR1 is WSHSY and CDR2 SAAADI. This CDR3 contains 14 residues. Here the CDR3 reads CASSEGGRGYGYTF. The CDR3, as DNA: TGCGCCAGCAGTGAGGGAGGGCGCGGCTATGGCTACACCTTC.

The gene calls are TRBV4-3 and TRBJ1-1; D unclear. V lost 4 bases and J 0 bases, leaving 12 bases between the germline ends. Germline V gene sequence: CDR1 LGHNA, CDR2 YSLEER. This CDR3 region has 15 residues. CDR3 residues: CASSPGLSLNTEAFF. The DNA of the CDR3 is TGCGCCAGCAGCCCAGGACTGAGTCTGAACACTGAAGCTTTCTTT.

CDR3 residues: CASSLFAGIYNEQFF. In DNA form, the CDR3 reads TGTGCCAGCAGCTTGTTCGCGGGGATTTACAATGAGCAGTTCTTC. This chain joins TRBV5-6 and TRBJ2-1, with TRBD2 as a possible D gene (6 bases). CDR1 and CDR2 (germline): SGHDT, YYEEEE. Trimming pared 1 base from V and 4 bases from J, leaving 12 bases between. The CDR3 runs 15 residues. Complete variable domain (other parts from reference TRBV5-6 and TRBJ2-1): DAGVTQSPTHLIKTRGQQVTLRCSPKSGHDTVSWYQQALGQGPQFIFQYYEEEERQRGNFPDRFSGHQFPNYSSELNVNALLLGDSALYLCASSLFAGIYNEQFFGPGTRLTVL.

The chain uses TRBV30 and TRBJ2-2; no firm D call. V lost 2 bases to trimming and J lost 4 bases, with 11 bases between them. This CDR3 has 14 amino acids. Germline lookup yields CDR1 GTSNPN and CDR2 SVGIG (reference sequence). This CDR3 reads CAWSWSMGTGELFF. The CDR3 coding sequence is TGTGCCTGGAGTTGGTCCATGGGCACCGGGGAGCTGTTTTTT. Full variable domain (missing parts from reference TRBV30 and TRBJ2-2): SQTIHQWPATLVQPVGSPLSLECTVEGTSNPNLYWYRQAAGRGLQLLFYSVGIGQISSEVPQNLSASRPQDRQFILSSKKLLLSDSGFYLCAWSWSMGTGELFFGEGSRLTVL.

This chain joins TRBV30 and TRBJ1-1; tentatively, D is TRBD1 (5 bases). In germline, CDR1 is GTSNPN, CDR2 SVGIG (reference sequence). Trimming took 4 bases from V and 4 from J, leaving 13 bases between them. The CDR3 is 13 amino acids. The CDR3 loop reads CAWTPAGPTEAFF. The CDR3 DNA reads as TGTGCCTGGACCCCCGCAGGGCCCACTGAAGCTTTCTTT.

On this clone itself: Other DNA sequences in this sample translate to the same CDR3. The V call is TRBV19, the J call TRBJ2-5; D remains ambiguous. The CDR3 has 13 residues. Germline CDR1 LNHDA, CDR2 SQIVND (reference sequence). Deletions cut 0 bases from V and 5 bases from J, with 7 bases between. As DNA, the CDR3 is TGTGCCAGTAGTATAGATCTGGAGGAGACCCAGTACTTC. The encoded protein is CASSIDLEETQYF. The full variable domain, rest sourced from reference TRBV19 and TRBJ2-5, is DGGITQSPKYLFRKEGQNVTLSCEQNLNHDAMYWYRQDPGQGLRLIYYSQIVNDFQKGDIAEGYSVSREKKESFPLTVTSAQKNPTAFYLCASSIDLEETQYFGPGTRLLVL.